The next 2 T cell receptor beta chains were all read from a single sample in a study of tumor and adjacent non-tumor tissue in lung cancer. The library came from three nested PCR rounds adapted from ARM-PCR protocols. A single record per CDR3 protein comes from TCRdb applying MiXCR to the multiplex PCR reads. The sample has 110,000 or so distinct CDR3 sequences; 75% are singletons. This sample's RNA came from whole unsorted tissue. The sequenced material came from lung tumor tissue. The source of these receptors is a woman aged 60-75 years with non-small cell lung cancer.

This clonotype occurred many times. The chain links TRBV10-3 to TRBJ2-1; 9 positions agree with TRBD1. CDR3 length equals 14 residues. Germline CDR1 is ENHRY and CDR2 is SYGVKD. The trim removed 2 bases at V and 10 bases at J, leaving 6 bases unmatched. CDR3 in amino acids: CAISEDGQGREQFF. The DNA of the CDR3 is TGTGCCATCAGTGAGGATGGACAGGGGCGGGAGCAGTTCTTC.

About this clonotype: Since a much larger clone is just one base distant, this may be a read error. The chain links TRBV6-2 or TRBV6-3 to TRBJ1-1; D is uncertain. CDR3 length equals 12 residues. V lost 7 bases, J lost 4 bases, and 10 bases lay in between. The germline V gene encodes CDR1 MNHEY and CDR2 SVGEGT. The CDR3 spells CASIPFSTEAFF. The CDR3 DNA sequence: TGTGCCAGCATCCCCTTTTCCACTGAAGCTTTCTTT.